These 4 T cell receptor beta chains originate from one sample sequenced in a study of identical twins. Each CDR3 protein gets one entry after TCRdb re-called the 5' RACE reads with MiXCR. The sample lists 400,000 to 550,000 distinct CDR3 sequences; less than 25% were seen once. The same sample was also studied in work on T cells expressing NK-cell markers.

Source material: CD4+ T cells sorted from blood. The receptors come from a woman aged 18-35 years in good health.

This rearrangement joins TRBV9 to TRBJ1-4; 8 bases map to TRBD1. Germline V gene data show CDR1 as SGDLS and CDR2 as YYNGEE. This CDR3 contains 14 residues. With 3 bases clipped from V and 8 bases from J, the junction kept 6 bases outside the gene matches. The CDR3 DNA sequence: TGTGCCAGCAGCGCAGGGGGCTTAGGGGAAAAACTGTTTTTT. Translating it yields CASSAGGLGEKLFF.

This chain uses TRBV18 with TRBJ2-4, with D tentatively TRBD1 (5 bases). Deletions cut 3 bases from V and 5 bases from J, with 8 bases between. The length of the CDR3 is 13 residues. Germline CDR1 is KGHSH and CDR2 is LQKENI. CDR3 sequence (DNA): TGTGCCAGCTCACCGACAGTCGAAAACATTCAGTACTTC. As protein: CASSPTVENIQYF.

This clonotype occurred a few times. This CDR3 reads CSKGGSSYNEQFF. The CDR3 DNA follows: TGCAGTAAAGGGGGGAGCTCCTACAATGAGCAGTTCTTC. This chain connects TRBV20-1 to TRBJ2-1; perhaps D is TRBD1 or TRBD2 (6 bases each). CDR1 DFQATT and CDR2 SNEGSKA come from the germline V gene (reference sequence). V lost 8 bases, J lost 0 bases, and 11 bases lay in between. The CDR3 loop spans 13 amino acids.

The rearrangement links TRBV30 to TRBJ1-3; D is unclear. Germline CDR1 reads GTSNPN; CDR2 reads SVGIG (reference sequence). The CDR3 runs to 11 residues. The germline V and J ends were trimmed by 2 bases and 8 bases, with 7 bases remaining between them. The CDR3 sequence is CAWSISYTIYF. CDR3 coding DNA: TGTGCCTGGAGTATATCCTACACCATATATTTT.